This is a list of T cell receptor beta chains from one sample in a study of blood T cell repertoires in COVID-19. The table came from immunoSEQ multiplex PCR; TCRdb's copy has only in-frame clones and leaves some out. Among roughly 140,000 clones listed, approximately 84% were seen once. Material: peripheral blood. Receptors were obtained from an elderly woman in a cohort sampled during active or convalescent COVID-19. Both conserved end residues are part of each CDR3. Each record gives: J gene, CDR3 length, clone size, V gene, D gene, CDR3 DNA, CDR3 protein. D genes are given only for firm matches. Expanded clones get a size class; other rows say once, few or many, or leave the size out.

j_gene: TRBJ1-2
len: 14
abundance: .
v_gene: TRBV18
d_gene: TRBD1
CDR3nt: TGTGCCAGCTCAACAGGACAGGGGAGCTATGGCTACACCTTC
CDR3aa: CASSTGQGSYGYTF

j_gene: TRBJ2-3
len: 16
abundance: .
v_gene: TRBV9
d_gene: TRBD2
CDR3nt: TGTGCCAGCAGCGGACAGGGACTAGCCCTTACAGATACGCAGTATTTT
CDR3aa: CASSGQGLALTDTQYF

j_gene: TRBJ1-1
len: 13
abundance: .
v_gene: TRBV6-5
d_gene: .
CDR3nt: TGTGCCAGCAGTTATCAGGGGCGAACTGAAGCTTTCTTT
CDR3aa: CASSYQGRTEAFF

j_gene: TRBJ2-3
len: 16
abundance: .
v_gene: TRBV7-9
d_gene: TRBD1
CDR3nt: TGTGCCAGCAGCTTTTGGACAGGGGTGGGCACAGATACGCAGTATTTT
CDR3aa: CASSFWTGVGTDTQYF

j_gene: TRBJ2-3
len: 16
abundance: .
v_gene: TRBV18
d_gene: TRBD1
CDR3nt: TGTGCCAGCTCACCCAGGGGGCCCTGGGGGGCAGATACGCAGTATTTT
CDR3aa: CASSPRGPWGADTQYF

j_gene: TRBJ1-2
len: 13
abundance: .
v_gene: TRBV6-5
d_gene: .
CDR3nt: TGTGCCAGCAGGGAGACCGTGAACTATGGCTACACCTTC
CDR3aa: CASRETVNYGYTF

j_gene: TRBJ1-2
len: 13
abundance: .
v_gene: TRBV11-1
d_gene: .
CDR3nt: TGTGCCAGCAGCTCCAGGGTTTCCTATGGCTACACCTTC
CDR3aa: CASSSRVSYGYTF

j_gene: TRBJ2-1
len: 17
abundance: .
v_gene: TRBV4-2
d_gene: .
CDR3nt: TGTGCCAGCAGCCAACCCCAGACGATGGGGCCCTACAATGAGCAGTTCTTC
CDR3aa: CASSQPQTMGPYNEQFF

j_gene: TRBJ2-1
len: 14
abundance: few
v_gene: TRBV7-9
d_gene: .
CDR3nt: TGTGCCAGCACCCAGGTTCTGAGTATCAATGAGCAGTTCTTC
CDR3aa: CASTQVLSINEQFF

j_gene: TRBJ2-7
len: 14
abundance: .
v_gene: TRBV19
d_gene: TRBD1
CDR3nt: TGTGCCAGTATGAGACAGGGGGCACCCTACGAGCAGTACTTC
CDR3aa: CASMRQGAPYEQYF

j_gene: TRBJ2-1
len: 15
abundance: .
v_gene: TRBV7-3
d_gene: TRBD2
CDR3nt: TGTGCCAGCAGGGCTAGCGGGGGACTCTACAATGAGCAGTTCTTC
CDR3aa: CASRASGGLYNEQFF

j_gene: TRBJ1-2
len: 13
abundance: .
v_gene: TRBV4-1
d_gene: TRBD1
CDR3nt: TGCGCCAGCAACGGACAGGGTGACTATGGCTACACCTTC
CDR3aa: CASNGQGDYGYTF

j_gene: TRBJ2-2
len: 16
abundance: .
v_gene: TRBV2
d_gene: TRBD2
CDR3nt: TGTGCCAGCAGCCAAGGGACTAGCGGGGGGACCGGGGAGCTGTTTTTT
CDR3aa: CASSQGTSGGTGELFF

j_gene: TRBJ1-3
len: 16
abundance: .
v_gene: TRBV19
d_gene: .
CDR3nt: TGTGCCAGTACCCCGACAGCTCCCAACTCTGGAAACACCATATATTTT
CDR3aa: CASTPTAPNSGNTIYF

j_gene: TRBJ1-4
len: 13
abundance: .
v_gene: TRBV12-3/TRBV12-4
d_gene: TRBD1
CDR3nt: TGTGCCAGCAGTAAAGGACAGGGACGAAAACTGTTTTTT
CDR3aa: CASSKGQGRKLFF

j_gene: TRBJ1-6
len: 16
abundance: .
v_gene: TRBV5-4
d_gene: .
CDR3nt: TGTGCCACGCGGGACGTAAAGAGCTCCTATAATTCACCCCTCCACTTT
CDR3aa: CATRDVKSSYNSPLHF

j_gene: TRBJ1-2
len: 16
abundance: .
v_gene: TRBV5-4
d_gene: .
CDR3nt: TGTGCCAGCAGCTGGGGAACCCGGGGAGCTAACTATGGCTACACCTTC
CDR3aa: CASSWGTRGANYGYTF

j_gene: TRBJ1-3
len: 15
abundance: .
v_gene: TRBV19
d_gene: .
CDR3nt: TGTGCCACCACCCGGGGGGTCAACTCTGGAAACACCATATATTTT
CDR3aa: CATTRGVNSGNTIYF

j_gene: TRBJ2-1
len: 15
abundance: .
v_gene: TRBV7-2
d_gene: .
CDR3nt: TGTGCCAGCAGCCTTCCGGGACTCAACTACAATGAGCAGTTCTTC
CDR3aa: CASSLPGLNYNEQFF

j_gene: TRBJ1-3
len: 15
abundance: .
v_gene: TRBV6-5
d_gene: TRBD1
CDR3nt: TGTGCCAGCAGACCAACAGGGGAGGCTGGAAACACCATATATTTT
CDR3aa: CASRPTGEAGNTIYF

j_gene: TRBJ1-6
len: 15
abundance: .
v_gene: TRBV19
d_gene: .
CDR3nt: TGTGCCAGTAGTATAGATCGCGGCAGAAATTCACCCCTCCACTTT
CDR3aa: CASSIDRGRNSPLHF

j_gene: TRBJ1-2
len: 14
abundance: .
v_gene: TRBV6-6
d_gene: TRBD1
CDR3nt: TGTGCCAGCAGTTACACTTGGGACAGGGAGGTCTACACCTTC
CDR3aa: CASSYTWDREVYTF

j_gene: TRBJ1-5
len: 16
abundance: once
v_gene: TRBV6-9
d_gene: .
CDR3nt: TGTGCCAGCAGTAGAAAAAGGACAGTCATTAGTCAGCCCCAGCATTTT
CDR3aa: CASSRKRTVISQPQHF

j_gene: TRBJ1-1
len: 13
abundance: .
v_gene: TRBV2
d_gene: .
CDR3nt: TGTGCCAGCAGTCTTCAGGGGTACACTGAAGCTTTCTTT
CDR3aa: CASSLQGYTEAFF

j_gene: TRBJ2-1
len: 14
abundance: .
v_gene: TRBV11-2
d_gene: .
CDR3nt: TGTGCCAGCAGCCAGGGGCTAGGTGTCAATGAGCAGTTCTTC
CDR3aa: CASSQGLGVNEQFF

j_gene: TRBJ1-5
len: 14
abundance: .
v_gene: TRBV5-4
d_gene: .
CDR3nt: TGTGCCAGCAGCTTGCGTAATAGCAATCAGCCCCAGCATTTT
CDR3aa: CASSLRNSNQPQHF

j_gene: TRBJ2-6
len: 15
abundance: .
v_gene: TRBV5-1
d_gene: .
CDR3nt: TGCGCCAGCAGCTTGGAAGGGGTCGGGGCCAACGTCCTGACTTTC
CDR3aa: CASSLEGVGANVLTF

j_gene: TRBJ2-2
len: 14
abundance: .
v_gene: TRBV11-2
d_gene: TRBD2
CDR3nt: TGTGCCAGCAGCTTATCAGCGGGGACCGGGGAGCTGTTTTTT
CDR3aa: CASSLSAGTGELFF

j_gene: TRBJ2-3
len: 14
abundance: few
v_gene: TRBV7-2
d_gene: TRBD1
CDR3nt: TGTGCCAGCAGTCAGGGACAGAACACAGATACGCAGTATTTT
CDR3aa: CASSQGQNTDTQYF

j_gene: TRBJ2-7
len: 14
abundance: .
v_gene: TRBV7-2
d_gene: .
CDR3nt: TGTGCCAGCAGCCCAATCAGGGTGGACTACGAGCAGTACTTC
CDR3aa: CASSPIRVDYEQYF

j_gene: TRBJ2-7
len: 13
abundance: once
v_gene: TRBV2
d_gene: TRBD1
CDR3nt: TGTGCCAGCAGTACCTACAGGGGTGACGAGCAGTACTTC
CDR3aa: CASSTYRGDEQYF

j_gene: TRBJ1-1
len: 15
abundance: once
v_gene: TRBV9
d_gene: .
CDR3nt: TGTGCCAGCAGCGTCCAGGGTCAGGGAAACACTGAAGCTTTCTTT
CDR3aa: CASSVQGQGNTEAFF

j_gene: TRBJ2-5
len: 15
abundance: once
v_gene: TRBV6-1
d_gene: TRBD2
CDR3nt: TGTGCCAGCAGTGATAGCGGGGGGGCCGGAGAGACCCAGTACTTC
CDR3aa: CASSDSGGAGETQYF

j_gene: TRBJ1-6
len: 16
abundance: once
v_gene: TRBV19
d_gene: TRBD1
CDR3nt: TGTGCCAGTAGTTTCCACAGGGGGCCCTATAATTCACCCCTCCACTTT
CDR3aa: CASSFHRGPYNSPLHF

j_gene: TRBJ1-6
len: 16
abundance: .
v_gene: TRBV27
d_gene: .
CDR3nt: TGTGCCAGTTCCCCATATAGCAACAATTATAATTCACCCCTCCACTTT
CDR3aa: CASSPYSNNYNSPLHF

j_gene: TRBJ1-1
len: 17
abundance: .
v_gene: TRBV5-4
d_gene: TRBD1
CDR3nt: TGTGCCAGCAGCTTGGGAGGTAGACAGGGGGTTGACACTGAAGCTTTCTTT
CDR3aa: CASSLGGRQGVDTEAFF

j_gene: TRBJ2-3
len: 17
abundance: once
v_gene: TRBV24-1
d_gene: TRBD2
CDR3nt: TGTGCCACCAGTGATGCCGGGACTAGCGGGGACGGGGATACGCAGTATTTT
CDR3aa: CATSDAGTSGDGDTQYF

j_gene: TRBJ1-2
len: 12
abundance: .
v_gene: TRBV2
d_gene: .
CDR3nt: TGTGCCAGCAGAGGGGGTAACTATGGCTACACCTTC
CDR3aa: CASRGGNYGYTF

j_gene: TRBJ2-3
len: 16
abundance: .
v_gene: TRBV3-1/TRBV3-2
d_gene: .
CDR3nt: TGTGCCAGCAGCCAAGATCGATTTGGACTAACAGATACGCAGTATTTT
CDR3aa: CASSQDRFGLTDTQYF

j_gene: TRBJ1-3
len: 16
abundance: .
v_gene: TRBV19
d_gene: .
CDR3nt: TGTGCCAGTACTGGTGCCGCAGGTGTCTCTGGAAACACCATATATTTT
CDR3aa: CASTGAAGVSGNTIYF

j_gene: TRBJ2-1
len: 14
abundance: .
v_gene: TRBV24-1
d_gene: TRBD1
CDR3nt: TGTGCCACCAGCTCAGGGGGCTCCTACAATGAGCAGTTCTTC
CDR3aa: CATSSGGSYNEQFF

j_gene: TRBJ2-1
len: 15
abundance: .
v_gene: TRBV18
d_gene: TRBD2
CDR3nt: TGTGCCAGCTCCCAGGGACTAGCGGGGGGGCAAGAGCAGTTCTTC
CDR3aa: CASSQGLAGGQEQFF

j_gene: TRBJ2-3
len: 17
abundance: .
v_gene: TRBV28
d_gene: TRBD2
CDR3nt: TGTGCCAGCGGGGCCGGGACTAGCGGGCCTAGCACAGATACGCAGTATTTT
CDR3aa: CASGAGTSGPSTDTQYF

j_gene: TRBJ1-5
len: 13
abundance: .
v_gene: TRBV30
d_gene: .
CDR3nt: TGTGCCTGGAGTCGGGACCGGGGGGTGTCCCAGCATTTT
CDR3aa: CAWSRDRGVSQHF

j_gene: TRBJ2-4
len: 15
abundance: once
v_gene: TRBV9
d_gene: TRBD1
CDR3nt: TGTGCCAGCAGCGGAAGGACAGGGGGGAGAAACATTCAGTACTTC
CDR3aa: CASSGRTGGRNIQYF

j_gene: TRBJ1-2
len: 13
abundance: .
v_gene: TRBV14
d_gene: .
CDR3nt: TGTGCCAGCAGCCTCTTACAGGGAGACGGCTACACCTTC
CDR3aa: CASSLLQGDGYTF

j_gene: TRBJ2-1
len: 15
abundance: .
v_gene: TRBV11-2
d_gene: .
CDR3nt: TGTGCCAGCAGCTTATCCGTGTGGCGGAACAATGAGCAGTTCTTC
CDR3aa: CASSLSVWRNNEQFF

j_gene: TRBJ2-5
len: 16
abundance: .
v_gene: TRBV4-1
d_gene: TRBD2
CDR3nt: TGCGCCAGCAGCCAGATGGGCCTAGCGGGGGAAGAGACCCAGTACTTC
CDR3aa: CASSQMGLAGEETQYF

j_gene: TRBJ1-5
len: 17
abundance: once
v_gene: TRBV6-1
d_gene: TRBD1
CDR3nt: TGTGCCAGCAGTGGAGGACAGGGGGTGAAAAGCAATCAGCCCCAGCATTTT
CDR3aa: CASSGGQGVKSNQPQHF

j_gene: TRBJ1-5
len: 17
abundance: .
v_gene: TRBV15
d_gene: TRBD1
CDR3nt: TGTGCCACCAGCAGAGAACTGCCGGGACAGGATCATCAGCCCCAGCATTTT
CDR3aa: CATSRELPGQDHQPQHF

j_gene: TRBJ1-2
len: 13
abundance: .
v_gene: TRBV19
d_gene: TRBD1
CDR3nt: TGTGCCAGCCGGGACAGGGCCGCCTATGGCTACACCTTC
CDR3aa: CASRDRAAYGYTF

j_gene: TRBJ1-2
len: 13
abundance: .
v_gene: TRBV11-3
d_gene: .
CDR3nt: TGTGCCAGCAGCCGATCCCACGGCTATGGCTACACCTTC
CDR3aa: CASSRSHGYGYTF

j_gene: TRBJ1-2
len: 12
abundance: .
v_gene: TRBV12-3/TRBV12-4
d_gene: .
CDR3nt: TGTGCCAGCAGTTTCTCCAGCTATGGCTACACCTTC
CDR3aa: CASSFSSYGYTF

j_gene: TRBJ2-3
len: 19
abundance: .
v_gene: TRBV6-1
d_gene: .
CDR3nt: TGTGCCAGCAGTGATCACTCATCTTACAGGGATCTGAGGACAGATACGCAGTATTTT
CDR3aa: CASSDHSSYRDLRTDTQYF

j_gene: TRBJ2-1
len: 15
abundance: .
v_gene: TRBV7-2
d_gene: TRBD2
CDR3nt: TGTGCCAGCAGCGATACCGGGACTAGAAACAATGAGCAGTTCTTC
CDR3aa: CASSDTGTRNNEQFF

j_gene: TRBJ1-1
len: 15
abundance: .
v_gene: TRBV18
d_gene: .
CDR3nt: TGTGCCAGCTCACCACGAGGCCAGAAGAACACTGAAGCTTTCTTT
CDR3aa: CASSPRGQKNTEAFF

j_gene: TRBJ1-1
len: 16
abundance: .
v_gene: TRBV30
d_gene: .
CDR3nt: TGTGCCTGGAGTGTAGTGGCAGGGGCAACGGGGACTGAAGCTTTCTTT
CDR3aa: CAWSVVAGATGTEAFF

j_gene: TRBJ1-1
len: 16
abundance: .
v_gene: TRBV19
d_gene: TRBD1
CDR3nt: TGTGCCAGTAGTATCGACAGGGAGGAAAGGGACACTGAAGCTTTCTTT
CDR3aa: CASSIDREERDTEAFF

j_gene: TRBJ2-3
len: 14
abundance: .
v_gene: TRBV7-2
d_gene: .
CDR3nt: TGTGCCAGCAGCCCCGGACTAAGCACAGATACGCAGTATTTT
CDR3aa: CASSPGLSTDTQYF